This note documents a single TCR beta chain sequence. This entry is derived from a study of blood T cell repertoires in COVID-19. Study overall: COVID-19 samples from acute and convalescent phases originated in the United States, Italy and Spain. T cells, B-cell-depleted T cells, or PBMCs supplied cDNA or gDNA.

Only in-frame clones appear in the TCRdb table, and some are missing; sequencing was by immunoSEQ multiplex PCR. The profile shows hundreds of thousands of clones, around 89% of them singletons. A Seattle source enrolled patients during active infection and followed them longitudinally. V lost 0 bases and J lost 4, with 11 bases in between. Germline CDR1 reads WNHNN; CDR2 reads SYGVQD (reference sequence). The CDR3 length is 15 residues. The chain links TRBV10-1 to TRBJ2-3; D ambiguous. The sample taken for sequencing was peripheral blood. The receptor's source is a woman aged 25 to 39 with COVID-19, enrolled during active disease. The CDR3 loop reads CASSESYTSADTQYF. CDR3 nucleotide sequence: TGCGCCAGCAGTGAGTCGTATACCTCGGCAGATACGCAGTATTTT.